This TCR beta chain is drawn from a study of blood T cell repertoires in COVID-19. The CDR3 has 15 residues. Germline assignment: CDR1 ENHRY and CDR2 SYGVKD. Trimming took off 3 bases at V and 5 bases at J, with 14 bases between the two ends. Original analysis: Reference gene primer amplification yielded estimated nucleated cell counts. This table comes from immunoSEQ multiplex PCR, and its TCRdb copy is limited to in-frame clones, with some not included. V and J calls plus clone size are reproduced from that table; the DNA served to infer D and trimming. The sample contains more than 150,000 clones, around 95% of which appear only once.

This chain connects TRBV10-3 to TRBJ1-5; weak D call: TRBD1 (6 bases). The receptor was isolated from a man aged 25 to 40 with COVID-19, enrolled during active disease. Sequenced: peripheral blood. The DNA for the CDR3 is TGTGCCATCAGTGACAGAGACAGGTCCTATCAGCCCCAGCATTTT. It specifies CAISDRDRSYQPQHF.